This T cell receptor beta chain is from a study of shared clonotypes between healthy human individuals. As to this clone: Its antigen is not identified.

The method was immunoSEQ multiplex PCR; TCRdb's version includes in-frame clones alone and lacks a portion of them. The sample holds about 1.9 million clones, around 93% seen once. Naive CD8 cells were CD45RO-negative, positively selected for CCR7, excluding terminally differentiated effector memory CD45RA+ cells. Study results and limitations: About 5% was the fraction of naive CD4 clonotypes found shared across several donors.

The receptor comes from a man aged 18 to 35 in good health. Some clones in this sample may be carry-over from other donors' samples. The sample was naive CD8+ T cells from PBMCs.

DNA for the CDR3: TGTGCCAGCAGCCAGTTCCAAGTACGTGATCAGCCCCAGCATTTT. Protein product: CASSQFQVRDQPQHF. This rearrangement joins TRBV7-8 to TRBJ1-5; unclear D gene. Trimming took 5 bases from V and 5 from J, leaving 16 bases between them. The V gene's germline CDR1 is SGHVS and CDR2 FQNEAQ. This CDR3 region has 15 residues. The whole variable domain, filled in from reference TRBV7-8 and TRBJ1-5, reads GAGVSQSPRYKVAKRGQDVALRCDPISGHVSLFWYQQALGQGPEFLTYFQNEAQLDKSGLPSDRFFAERPEGSVSTLKIQRTQQEDSAVYLCASSQFQVRDQPQHFGDGTRLSIL.